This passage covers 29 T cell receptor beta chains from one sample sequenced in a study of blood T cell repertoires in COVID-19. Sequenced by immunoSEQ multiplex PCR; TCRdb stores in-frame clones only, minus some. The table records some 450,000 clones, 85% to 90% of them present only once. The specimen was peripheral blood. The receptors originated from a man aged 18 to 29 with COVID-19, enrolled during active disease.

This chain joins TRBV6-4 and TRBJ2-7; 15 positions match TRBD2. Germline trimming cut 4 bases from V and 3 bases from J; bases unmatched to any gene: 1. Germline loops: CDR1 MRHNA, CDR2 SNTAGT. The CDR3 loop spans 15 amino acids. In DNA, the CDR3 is TGTGCCAGCAGTGGGGGACTAGCGGGGGGCTACGAGCAGTACTTC. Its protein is CASSGGLAGGYEQYF.

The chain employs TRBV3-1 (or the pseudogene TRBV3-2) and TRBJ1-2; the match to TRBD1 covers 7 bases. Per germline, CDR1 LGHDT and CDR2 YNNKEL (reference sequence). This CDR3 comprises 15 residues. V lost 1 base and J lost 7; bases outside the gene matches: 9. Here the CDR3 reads CASSQGSQGVIGYTF. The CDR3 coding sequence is TGTGCCAGCAGCCAAGGGTCCCAGGGGGTGATTGGCTACACCTTC.

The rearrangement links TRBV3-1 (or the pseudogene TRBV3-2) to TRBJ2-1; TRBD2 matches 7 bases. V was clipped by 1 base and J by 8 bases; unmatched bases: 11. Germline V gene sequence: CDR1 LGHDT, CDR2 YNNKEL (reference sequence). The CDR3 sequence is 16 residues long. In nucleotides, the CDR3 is TGTGCCAGCAGCCAAGTTAGGGGTGCCGGGGGGTATGAGCAGTTCTTC. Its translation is CASSQVRGAGGYEQFF.

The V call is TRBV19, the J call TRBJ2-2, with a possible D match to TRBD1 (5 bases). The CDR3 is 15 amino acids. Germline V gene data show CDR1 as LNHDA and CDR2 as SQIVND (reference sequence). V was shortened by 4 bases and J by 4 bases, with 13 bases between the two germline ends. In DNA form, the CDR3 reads TGTGCCAGTAGTAGCGGACCTCAGGGCACCGGGGAGCTGTTTTTT. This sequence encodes CASSSGPQGTGELFF.

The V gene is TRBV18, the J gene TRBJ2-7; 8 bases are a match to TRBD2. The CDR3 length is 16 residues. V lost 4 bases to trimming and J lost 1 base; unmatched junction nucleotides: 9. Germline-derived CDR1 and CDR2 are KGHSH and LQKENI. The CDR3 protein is CASSLTTSGGSYEQYF. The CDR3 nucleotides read TGTGCCAGCTCACTCACCACTAGCGGTGGTTCCTACGAGCAGTACTTC.

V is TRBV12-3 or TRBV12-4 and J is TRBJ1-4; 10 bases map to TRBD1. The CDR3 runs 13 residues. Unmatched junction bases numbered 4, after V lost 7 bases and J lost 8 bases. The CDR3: CASTLDRGEKLFF. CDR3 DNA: TGTGCCAGCACATTGGACAGGGGGGAAAAACTGTTTTTT.

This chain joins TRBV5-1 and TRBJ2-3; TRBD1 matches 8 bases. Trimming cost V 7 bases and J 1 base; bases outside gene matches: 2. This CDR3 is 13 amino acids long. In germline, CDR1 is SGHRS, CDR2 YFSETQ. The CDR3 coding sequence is TGCGCCAGCCAGGGGGCAGGCACAGATACGCAGTATTTT. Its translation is CASQGAGTDTQYF. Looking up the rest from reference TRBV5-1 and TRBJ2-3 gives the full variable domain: KAGVTQTPRYLIKTRGQQVTLSCSPISGHRSVSWYQQTPGQGLQFLFEYFSETQRNKGNFPGRFSGRQFSNSRSEMNVSTLELGDSALYLCASQGAGTDTQYFGPGTRLTVL.

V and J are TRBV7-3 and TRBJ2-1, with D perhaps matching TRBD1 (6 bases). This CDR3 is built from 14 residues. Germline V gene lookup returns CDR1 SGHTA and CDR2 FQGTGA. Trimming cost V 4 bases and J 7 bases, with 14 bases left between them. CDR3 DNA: TGTGCCAGCAGCTCAATACAGGGAGAGAATGAGCAGTTCTTC. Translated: CASSSIQGENEQFF.

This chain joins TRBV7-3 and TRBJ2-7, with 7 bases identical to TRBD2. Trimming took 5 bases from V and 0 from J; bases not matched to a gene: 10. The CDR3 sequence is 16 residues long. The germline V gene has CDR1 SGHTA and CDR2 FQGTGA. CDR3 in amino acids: CASSTPNSGFSYEQYF. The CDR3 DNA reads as TGTGCCAGCAGCACCCCCAATAGCGGGTTCTCCTACGAGCAGTACTTC.

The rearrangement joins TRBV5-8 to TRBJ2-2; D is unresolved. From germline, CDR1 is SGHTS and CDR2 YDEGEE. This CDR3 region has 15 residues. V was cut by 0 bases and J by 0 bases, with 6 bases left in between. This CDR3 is CASSLAESNTGELFF. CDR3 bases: TGTGCCAGCAGCTTGGCGGAGTCGAACACCGGGGAGCTGTTTTTT. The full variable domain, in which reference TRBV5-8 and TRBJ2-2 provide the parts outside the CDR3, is EAGVTQSPTHLIKTRGQQATLRCSPISGHTSVYWYQQALGLGLQFLLWYDEGEERNRGNFPPRFSGRQFPNYSSELNVNALELEDSALYLCASSLAESNTGELFFGEGSRLTVL.

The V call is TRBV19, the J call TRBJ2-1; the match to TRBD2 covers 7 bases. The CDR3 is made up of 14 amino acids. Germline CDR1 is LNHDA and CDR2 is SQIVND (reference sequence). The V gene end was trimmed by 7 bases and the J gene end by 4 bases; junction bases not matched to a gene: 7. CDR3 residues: CASTATSPYNEQFF. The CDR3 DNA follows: TGTGCCAGTACGGCGACTAGCCCTTACAATGAGCAGTTCTTC.

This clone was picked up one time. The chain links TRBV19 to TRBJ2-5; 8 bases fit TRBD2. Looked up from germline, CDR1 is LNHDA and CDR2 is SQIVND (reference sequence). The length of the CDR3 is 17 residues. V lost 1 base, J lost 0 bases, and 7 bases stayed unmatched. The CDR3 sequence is CASSIVGGGRYQETQYF. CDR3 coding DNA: TGTGCCAGTAGTATAGTCGGGGGCGGGAGGTACCAAGAGACCCAGTACTTC.

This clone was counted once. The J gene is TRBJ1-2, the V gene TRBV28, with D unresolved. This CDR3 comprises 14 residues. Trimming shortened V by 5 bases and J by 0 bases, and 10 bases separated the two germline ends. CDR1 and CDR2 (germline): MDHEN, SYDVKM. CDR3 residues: CASSQGGANYGYTF. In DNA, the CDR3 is TGTGCCAGCAGTCAAGGAGGAGCTAACTATGGCTACACCTTC.

The CDR3 reads CASSLVGRGYGYTF. The DNA for the CDR3 is TGTGCCAGCAGCTTAGTCGGCAGGGGCTATGGCTACACCTTC. The J gene is TRBJ1-2, the V gene TRBV7-9, with D maybe TRBD1 (6 bases). V was pared by 1 base and J by 4 bases, with 10 bases between. The CDR3 runs 14 residues. The germline gives CDR1 SEHNR, CDR2 FQNEAQ (reference sequence).

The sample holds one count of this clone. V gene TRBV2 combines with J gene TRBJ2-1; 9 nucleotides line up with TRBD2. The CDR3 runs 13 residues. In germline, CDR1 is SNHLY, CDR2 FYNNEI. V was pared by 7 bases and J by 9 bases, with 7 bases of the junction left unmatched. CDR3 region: CASILAGAGEQFF. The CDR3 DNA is TGTGCCAGCATATTAGCGGGGGCAGGTGAGCAGTTCTTC.

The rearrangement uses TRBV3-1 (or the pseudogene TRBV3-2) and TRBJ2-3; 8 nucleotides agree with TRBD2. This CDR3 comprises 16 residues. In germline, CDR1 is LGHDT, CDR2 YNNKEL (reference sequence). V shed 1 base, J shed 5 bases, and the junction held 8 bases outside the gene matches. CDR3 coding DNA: TGTGCCAGCAGCCAAGCAGCGGGGGCTGTCGGAGATACGCAGTATTTT. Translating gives CASSQAAGAVGDTQYF.

The CDR3 DNA follows: TGCGCCAGCAGCCCGGACAGGGGTTCTTCACCCCTCCACTTT. This translates into CASSPDRGSSPLHF. The chain links TRBV5-1 to TRBJ1-6; TRBD1 agrees at 9 bases. The CDR3 contains 14 residues. Germline lookup yields CDR1 SGHRS and CDR2 YFSETQ. The junction had 5 bases not matched to a gene; V was cut back by 4 bases and J by 9 bases.

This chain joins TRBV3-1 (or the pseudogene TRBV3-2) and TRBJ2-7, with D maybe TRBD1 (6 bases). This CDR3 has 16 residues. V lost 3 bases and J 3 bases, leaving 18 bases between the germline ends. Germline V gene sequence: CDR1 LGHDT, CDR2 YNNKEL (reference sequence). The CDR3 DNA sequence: TGTGCCAGCAGCCACCAACAGGGCCCCAAGGTCTACGAGCAGTACTTC. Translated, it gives CASSHQQGPKVYEQYF.

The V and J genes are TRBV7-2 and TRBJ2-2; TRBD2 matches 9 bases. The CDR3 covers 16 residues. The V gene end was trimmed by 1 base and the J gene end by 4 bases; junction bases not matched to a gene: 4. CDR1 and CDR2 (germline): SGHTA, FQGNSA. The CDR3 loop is CASSLVASGATGELFF. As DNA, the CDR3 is TGTGCCAGCAGCTTAGTAGCTAGCGGGGCCACCGGGGAGCTGTTTTTT.

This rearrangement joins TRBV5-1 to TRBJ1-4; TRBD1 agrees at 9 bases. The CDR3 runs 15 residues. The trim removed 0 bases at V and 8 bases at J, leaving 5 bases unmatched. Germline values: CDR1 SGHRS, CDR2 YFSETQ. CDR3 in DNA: TGCGCCAGCAGCTTGGCCGGGACAGGGCCCGAAAAACTGTTTTTT. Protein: CASSLAGTGPEKLFF. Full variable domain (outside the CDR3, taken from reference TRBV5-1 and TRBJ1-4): KAGVTQTPRYLIKTRGQQVTLSCSPISGHRSVSWYQQTPGQGLQFLFEYFSETQRNKGNFPGRFSGRQFSNSRSEMNVSTLELGDSALYLCASSLAGTGPEKLFFGSGTQLSVL.

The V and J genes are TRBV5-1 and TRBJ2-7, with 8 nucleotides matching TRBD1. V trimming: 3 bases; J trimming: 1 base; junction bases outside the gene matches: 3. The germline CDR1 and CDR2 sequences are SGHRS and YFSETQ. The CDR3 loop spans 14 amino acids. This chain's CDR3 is CASSSGTGSYEQYF. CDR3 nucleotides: TGCGCCAGCAGCTCCGGGACAGGTTCCTACGAGCAGTACTTC.

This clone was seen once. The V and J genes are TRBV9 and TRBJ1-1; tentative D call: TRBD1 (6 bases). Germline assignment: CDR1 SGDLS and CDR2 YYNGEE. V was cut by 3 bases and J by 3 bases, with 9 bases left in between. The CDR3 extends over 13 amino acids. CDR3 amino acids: CASSGTGHTEAFF. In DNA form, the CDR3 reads TGTGCCAGCAGCGGAACAGGGCACACTGAAGCTTTCTTT.

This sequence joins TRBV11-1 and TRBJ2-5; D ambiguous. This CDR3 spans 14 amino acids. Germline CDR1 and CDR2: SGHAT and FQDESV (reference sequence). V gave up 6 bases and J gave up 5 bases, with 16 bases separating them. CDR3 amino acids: CASRRDSWSETQYF. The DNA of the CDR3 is TGTGCCAGCAGGCGTGACTCTTGGTCGGAGACCCAGTACTTC.

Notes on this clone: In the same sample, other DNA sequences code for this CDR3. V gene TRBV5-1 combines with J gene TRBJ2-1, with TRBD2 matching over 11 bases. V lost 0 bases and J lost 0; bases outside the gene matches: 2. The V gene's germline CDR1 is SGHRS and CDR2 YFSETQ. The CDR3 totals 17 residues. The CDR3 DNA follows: TGCGCCAGCAGCTTGGCCACTAGCGGGAGCTCCTACAATGAGCAGTTCTTC. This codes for CASSLATSGSSYNEQFF.

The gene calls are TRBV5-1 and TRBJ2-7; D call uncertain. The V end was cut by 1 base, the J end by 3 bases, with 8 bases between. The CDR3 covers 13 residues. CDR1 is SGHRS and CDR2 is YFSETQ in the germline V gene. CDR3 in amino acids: CASSLYASYEQYF. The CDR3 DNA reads TGCGCCAGCAGCTTGTATGCCAGCTACGAGCAGTACTTC. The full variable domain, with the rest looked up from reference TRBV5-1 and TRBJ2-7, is KAGVTQTPRYLIKTRGQQVTLSCSPISGHRSVSWYQQTPGQGLQFLFEYFSETQRNKGNFPGRFSGRQFSNSRSEMNVSTLELGDSALYLCASSLYASYEQYFGPGTRLTVT.

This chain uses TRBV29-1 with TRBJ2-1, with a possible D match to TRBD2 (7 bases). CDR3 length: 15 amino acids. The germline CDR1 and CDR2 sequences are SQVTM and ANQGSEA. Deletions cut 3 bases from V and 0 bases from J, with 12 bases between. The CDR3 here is CSVESGDNSYNEQFF. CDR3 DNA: TGCAGCGTTGAGAGCGGGGACAACTCCTACAATGAGCAGTTCTTC.

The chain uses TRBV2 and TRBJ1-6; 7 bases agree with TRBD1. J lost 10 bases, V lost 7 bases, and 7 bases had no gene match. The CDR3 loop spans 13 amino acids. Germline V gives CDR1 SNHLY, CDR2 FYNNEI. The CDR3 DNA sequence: TGTGCCAGCACTACACAGGGGCTGTCACCCCTCCACTTT. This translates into CASTTQGLSPLHF.

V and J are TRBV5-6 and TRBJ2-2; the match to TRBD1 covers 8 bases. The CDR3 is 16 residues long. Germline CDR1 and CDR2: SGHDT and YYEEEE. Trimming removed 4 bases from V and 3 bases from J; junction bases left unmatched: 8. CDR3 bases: TGTGCCAGCAGCCCGTCAGGACAGGGTTACACCGGGGAGCTGTTTTTT. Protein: CASSPSGQGYTGELFF.

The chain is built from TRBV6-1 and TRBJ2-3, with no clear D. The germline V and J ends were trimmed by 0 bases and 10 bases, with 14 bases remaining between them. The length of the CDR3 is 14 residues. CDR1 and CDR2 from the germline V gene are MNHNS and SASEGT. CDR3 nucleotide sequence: TGTGCCAGCAGTGAAGCATTGTCGAGGTGGGCGCAGTATTTT. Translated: CASSEALSRWAQYF.